The next 27 T cell receptor beta chains were all read from a single sample in a study of T-cell reconstitution after alpha-beta-depleted transplantation in children. The TCRbeta library was prepared with unique molecular identifiers. MiXCR, run by TCRdb on the PCR reads, gives a single entry per CDR3 protein. The sample contains fewer than 550,000 distinct CDR3 sequences, 11% of which appear only once. The sequences come from PBMCs from the stem cell graft donor, collected from the stem cell graft. The receptor source for this set is a human donor who donated a stem cell graft to a child with acute myeloid leukemia.

The chain couples TRBV7-9 to TRBJ2-5; no clear D gene. CDR1 and CDR2 (germline): SEHNR, FQNEAQ (reference sequence). The CDR3 spans 15 residues. Trimming took 4 bases from V and 2 from J, leaving 14 bases between them. The CDR3 region is CASSSGEQPQETQYF. The CDR3 DNA sequence: TGTGCCAGCAGCTCCGGCGAACAACCGCAAGAGACCCAGTACTTC.

This clonotype was seen only a few times. The chain is built from TRBV20-1 and TRBJ2-5; 11 positions agree with TRBD2. The germline gives CDR1 DFQATT, CDR2 SNEGSKA (reference sequence). Trimming cost V 6 bases and J 7 bases; bases outside gene matches: 10. CDR3 length: 14 residues. In nucleotides, the CDR3 is TGCAGTGCAAGTACTAGCGGGAGTGTTGCGACCCAGTACTTC. Amino acid sequence: CSASTSGSVATQYF.

This rearrangement joins TRBV4-1 to TRBJ2-1; D not certain. Trimming removed 4 bases at V and 6 bases at J, with 16 bases between. Germline V gene lookup returns CDR1 MGHRA and CDR2 YSYEKL. The CDR3 contains 15 residues. CDR3 in amino acids: CASSRTDGRINEQFF. The CDR3 nucleotides read TGCGCCAGCAGCCGGACGGACGGACGCATCAATGAGCAGTTCTTC.

In its sample, this clonotype was seen many times. This sequence joins TRBV4-1 and TRBJ2-3, with TRBD1 matching 7 bases. Trimming cost V 5 bases and J 4 bases; bases outside gene matches: 9. CDR3 length: 15 residues. Germline loops: CDR1 MGHRA, CDR2 YSYEKL. The CDR3 DNA reads as TGCGCCAGCAGCTACCACAGGGGAGCGGCAGATACGCAGTATTTT. As protein: CASSYHRGAADTQYF.

This clonotype was seen only a few times. This chain joins TRBV12-3 or TRBV12-4 and TRBJ2-2; 7 nucleotides align to TRBD1. The CDR3 runs 15 residues. J gave up 4 bases and V 5 bases, and 7 bases lay outside the gene matches. CDR3 sequence: CASSPHRGSTGELFF. The CDR3 region has the DNA TGTGCCAGCAGTCCCCACAGGGGATCCACCGGGGAGCTGTTTTTT.

This rearrangement joins TRBV27 to TRBJ2-7, with 10 bases matching TRBD1. Per the germline V gene, CDR1 is MNHEY and CDR2 is SMNVEV (reference sequence). CDR3 length: 15 amino acids. V gave up 10 bases and J gave up 4 bases; unmatched junction bases: 13. CDR3 region: CANPNPGQGWYEQYF. The CDR3 coding sequence is TGTGCCAACCCCAACCCGGGACAGGGGTGGTACGAGCAGTACTTC.

The chain joins TRBV11-2 to TRBJ2-5, with 14 positions matching TRBD2. CDR3 length equals 18 residues. CDR1 and CDR2 from the germline V gene are SGHAT and FQNNGV. V lost 0 bases and J lost 5; bases outside the gene matches: 8. The CDR3 sequence: CASSLERLAGGPGETQYF. The CDR3 region has the DNA TGTGCCAGCAGCTTAGAGAGACTAGCGGGAGGGCCGGGGGAGACCCAGTACTTC.

The chain carries TRBV30 and TRBJ2-3, with TRBD2 as a possible D gene (6 bases). Germline CDR1 reads GTSNPN; CDR2 reads SVGIG (reference sequence). The CDR3 runs to 17 residues. V was pared by 0 bases and J by 3 bases, with 19 bases between. CDR3 sequence: CAWSVGSWLANTDTQYF. The CDR3 DNA reads as TGTGCCTGGAGTGTAGGGTCGTGGCTAGCGAATACAGATACGCAGTATTTT.

This chain uses TRBV7-3 with TRBJ2-2; 11 bases agree with TRBD2. The germline CDR1 and CDR2 sequences are SGHTA and FQGTGA. The CDR3 loop spans 16 amino acids. V lost 4 bases to trimming and J lost 4 bases; unmatched junction nucleotides: 5. CDR3 in DNA: TGTGCCAGCAGCTCGGCAGGGACTAGCGGCACCGGGGAGCTGTTTTTT. Amino acids: CASSSAGTSGTGELFF. Supplemented by reference TRBV7-3 and TRBJ2-2, the full variable domain reads GAGVSQTPSNKVTEKGKYVELRCDPISGHTALYWYRQSLGQGPEFLIYFQGTGAADDSGLPNDRFFAVRPEGSVSTLKIQRTERGDSAVYLCASSSAGTSGTGELFFGEGSRLTVL.

Concerning this clonotype itself: A much larger clone lies a single base off, so this may be a read error. The chain employs TRBV12-3 or TRBV12-4 and TRBJ2-5, with no clear D. The CDR3 has 13 amino acids. The CDR3 reads CDSSFVRKETQYF. CDR3 in DNA: TGTGACAGCAGTTTCGTCAGGAAAGAGACCCAGTACTTC.

This clonotype was counted only a few times. The chain links TRBV12-3 or TRBV12-4 to TRBJ2-2, with 13 bases aligning to TRBD2. This CDR3 has 17 amino acids. The V segment lost 4 bases and the J segment 4 bases; nucleotides outside the gene matches: 6. The chain's CDR3 is CASSSQGLAGTTGELFF. The CDR3 DNA sequence: TGTGCCAGCAGTTCCCAGGGACTAGCGGGAACCACCGGGGAGCTGTTTTTT.

This clonotype was seen repeatedly, ten times or more. The gene calls are TRBV12-3 or TRBV12-4 and TRBJ2-2; no reliable D call. The CDR3 consists of 16 residues. V was pared by 7 bases and J by 5 bases, with 20 bases between. The CDR3 spells CASNPVGPRGTGELFF. Here the CDR3 DNA reads TGTGCCAGCAACCCTGTCGGACCCAGAGGAACCGGGGAGCTGTTTTTT.

This clonotype showed up many times. The chain is built from TRBV5-1 and TRBJ2-6; the D gene is possibly TRBD1 (6 bases). V gave up 2 bases and J gave up 4 bases, with 10 bases separating them. CDR3 length equals 15 residues. Germline CDR1 and CDR2: SGHRS and YFSETQ. Here the CDR3 DNA reads TGCGCCAGCAGCTTTACAGGGCAAGGGGCCAACGTCCTGACTTTC. Translated, it gives CASSFTGQGANVLTF.

The chain employs TRBV5-6 and TRBJ2-5; 10 bases map to TRBD2. CDR1 is SGHDT and CDR2 is YYEEEE in the germline V gene. V was clipped by 2 bases and J by 5 bases; unmatched bases: 9. This CDR3 comprises 16 residues. This CDR3 reads CASSFPSGRASETQYF. As DNA, the CDR3 is TGTGCCAGCAGCTTCCCCAGCGGGAGGGCCTCGGAGACCCAGTACTTC.

This clonotype was counted only a few times. The chain recombines TRBV30 with TRBJ2-1; 9 nucleotides agree with TRBD1. CDR3 size: 16 residues. The germline V gene encodes CDR1 GTSNPN and CDR2 SVGIG (reference sequence). J gave up 4 bases and V 5 bases, and 12 bases lay outside the gene matches. The CDR3 loop reads CAWQEGGGQGYNEQFF. The CDR3 DNA is TGTGCCTGGCAAGAAGGTGGGGGACAGGGATACAATGAGCAGTTCTTC.

The rearrangement joins TRBV7-9 to TRBJ1-2, with unresolved D. Germline V gives CDR1 SEHNR, CDR2 FQNEAQ (reference sequence). The V end was cut by 2 bases, the J end by 5 bases, with 6 bases between. This CDR3 contains 12 residues. In nucleotides, the CDR3 is TGTGCCAGCAGCTTACATGATTATGGCTACACCTTC. As protein: CASSLHDYGYTF.

This clonotype has more than one count but fewer than ten. The chain uses TRBV20-1 and TRBJ2-3, with TRBD2 matching over 10 bases. From germline, CDR1 is DFQATT and CDR2 SNEGSKA (reference sequence). V lost 5 bases, J lost 1 base, and 0 bases stayed unmatched. The CDR3 loop spans 13 amino acids. CDR3 loop: CSAGTSGTDTQYF. The CDR3 DNA is TGCAGTGCTGGGACTAGCGGCACAGATACGCAGTATTTT.

This clonotype was counted many times. The chain uses TRBV25-1 and TRBJ1-2; maybe TRBD1 (6 bases). Germline V gene lookup returns CDR1 MGHDK and CDR2 SYGVNS. The CDR3 runs 14 residues. Trimming took off 7 bases at V and 4 bases at J, with 16 bases between the two ends. CDR3 region: CASKASGEGYGYTF. Written as DNA, the CDR3 is TGTGCCAGCAAAGCCTCAGGGGAAGGCTATGGCTACACCTTC.

This clonotype came up a few times. CDR3 coding DNA: TGCGCCAGCAGCTTGGACGGCTCTGGGGCCAACGTCCTGACTTTC. Translated: CASSLDGSGANVLTF. The chain uses TRBV5-1 and TRBJ2-6; D is unresolved. Germline V gene lookup returns CDR1 SGHRS and CDR2 YFSETQ. The CDR3 loop spans 15 amino acids. The V end was cut by 0 bases, the J end by 0 bases, with 4 bases between.

The sample holds a few counts of this clonotype. The chain couples TRBV11-2 to TRBJ1-6; D is ambiguous. Trimming stripped 3 bases from V and 14 bases from J, with 14 bases between. From germline, CDR1 is SGHAT and CDR2 FQNNGV. The CDR3 has 13 residues. The CDR3 nucleotides read TGTGCCAGCAGCTTCGACCCTTTGGGGTCCCTCCACTTT. This encodes CASSFDPLGSLHF.

This clonotype was observed a handful of times. The gene calls are TRBV7-8 and TRBJ2-7; 8 bases line up with TRBD2. The germline V gene encodes CDR1 SGHVS and CDR2 FQNEAQ. This CDR3 has 14 residues. Trimming took 3 bases from V and 4 from J; bases not matched to a gene: 5. This CDR3 reads CASSFSGAGYEQYF. For the CDR3, the DNA is TGTGCCAGCAGCTTTAGCGGGGCGGGGTACGAGCAGTACTTC. Variable domain in full (rest from reference TRBV7-8 and TRBJ2-7): GAGVSQSPRYKVAKRGQDVALRCDPISGHVSLFWYQQALGQGPEFLTYFQNEAQLDKSGLPSDRFFAERPEGSVSTLKIQRTQQEDSAVYLCASSFSGAGYEQYFGPGTRLTVT.

This clonotype occurred many times. The chain recombines TRBV12-3 or TRBV12-4 with TRBJ2-1; 7 bases are a match to TRBD1. V was pared by 7 bases and J by 5 bases, with 14 bases of the junction left unmatched. This CDR3 spans 16 amino acids. This CDR3 is CASTPRGSTPNNEQFF. For the CDR3, the DNA is TGTGCCAGCACCCCCAGGGGGAGCACTCCCAACAATGAGCAGTTCTTC.

V gene TRBV15 combines with J gene TRBJ2-2; 12 bases agree with TRBD2. There are 17 residues in the CDR3. Germline CDR1 reads LNHNV; CDR2 reads YYDKDF (reference sequence). The V gene end was trimmed by 1 base and the J gene end by 8 bases; junction bases not matched to a gene: 8. CDR3 sequence (DNA): TGTGCCACCAGCAGAGGCGGACTAGCGGGAAGGAGGGGGGAGCTGTTTTTT. It specifies CATSRGGLAGRRGELFF.

The CDR3 nucleotides are TGCAGTGCTATTAGCGGGGGGGCCTTTTATGAGCAGTTCTTC. Translating gives CSAISGGAFYEQFF. The V call is TRBV20-1, the J call TRBJ2-1, with 11 bases that match TRBD2. The V gene's germline CDR1 is DFQATT and CDR2 SNEGSKA (reference sequence). The CDR3 is 14 amino acids. V dropped 4 bases and J dropped 8; count of bases not matched to a gene: 7.

In this sample, this clonotype turned up a few times. The chain combines TRBV6-6 with TRBJ2-1; 9 bases map to TRBD2. Trimming removed 8 bases from V and 8 bases from J; junction bases left unmatched: 4. Per germline, CDR1 MNHNY and CDR2 SVGAGI (reference sequence). The CDR3 length is 12 residues. CDR3 DNA: TGTGCCAGCCGGCGGGAGGGGTATGAGCAGTTCTTC. Its translation: CASRREGYEQFF.

This chain connects TRBV23-1 to TRBJ2-7; TRBD1 agrees at 10 bases. TRBV23-1 is an ORF, and what it does is uncertain. This CDR3 region has 13 residues. The V gene end was trimmed by 3 bases and the J gene end by 6 bases; junction bases not matched to a gene: 2. CDR3 DNA sequence: TGCGCCAGCAGTCACTGGACAGGGGGCGAGCAGTACTTC. Encoded protein: CASSHWTGGEQYF.

This rearrangement joins TRBV7-2 to TRBJ1-2, with D maybe TRBD1 (6 bases). Trimming took off 5 bases at V and 4 bases at J, with 14 bases between the two ends. Germline CDR1 is SGHTA and CDR2 is FQGNSA. The CDR3 length is 14 residues. CDR3 residues: CASSTGQRTYGYTF. Here the CDR3 DNA reads TGTGCCAGCAGCACTGGACAGAGAACCTATGGCTACACCTTC.